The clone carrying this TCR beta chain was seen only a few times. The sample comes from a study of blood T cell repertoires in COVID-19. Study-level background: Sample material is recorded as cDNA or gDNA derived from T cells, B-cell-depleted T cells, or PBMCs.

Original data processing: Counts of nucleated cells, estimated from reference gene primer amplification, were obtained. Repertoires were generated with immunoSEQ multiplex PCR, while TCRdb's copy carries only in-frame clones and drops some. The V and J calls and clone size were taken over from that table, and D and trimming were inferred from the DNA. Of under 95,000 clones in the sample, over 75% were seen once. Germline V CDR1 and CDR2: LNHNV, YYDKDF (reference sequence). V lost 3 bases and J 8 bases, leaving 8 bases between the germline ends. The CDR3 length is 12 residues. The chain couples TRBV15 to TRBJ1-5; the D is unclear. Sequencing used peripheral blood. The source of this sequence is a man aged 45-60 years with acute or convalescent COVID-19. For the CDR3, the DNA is TGTGCCACCAGCAGCCCCCAGGAGCCCCAGCATTTT. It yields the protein CATSSPQEPQHF. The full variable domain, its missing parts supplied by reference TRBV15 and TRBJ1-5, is DAMVIQNPRYQVTQFGKPVTLSCSQTLNHNVMYWYQQKSSQAPKLLFHYYDKDFNNEADTPDNFQSRRPNTSFCFLDIRSPGLGDTAMYLCATSSPQEPQHFGDGTRLSIL.